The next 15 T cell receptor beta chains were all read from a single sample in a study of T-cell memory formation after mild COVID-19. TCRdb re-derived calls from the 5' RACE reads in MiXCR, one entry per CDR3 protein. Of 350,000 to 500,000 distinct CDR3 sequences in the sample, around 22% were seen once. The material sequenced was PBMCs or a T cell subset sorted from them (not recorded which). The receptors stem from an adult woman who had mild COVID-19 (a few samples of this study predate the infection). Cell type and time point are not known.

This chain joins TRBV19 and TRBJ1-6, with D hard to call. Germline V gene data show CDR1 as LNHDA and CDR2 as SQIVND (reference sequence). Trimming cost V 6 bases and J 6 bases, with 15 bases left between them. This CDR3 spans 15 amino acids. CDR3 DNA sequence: TGTGCCAGTAGACCCATGTCGGCCGGTAATTCACCCCTCCACTTT. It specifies CASRPMSAGNSPLHF.

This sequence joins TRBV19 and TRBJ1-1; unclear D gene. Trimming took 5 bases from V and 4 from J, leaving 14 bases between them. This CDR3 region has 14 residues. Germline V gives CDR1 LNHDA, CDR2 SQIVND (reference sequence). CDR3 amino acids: CASSFGPVSTEAFF. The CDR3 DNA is TGTGCCAGTAGTTTTGGACCGGTTAGCACTGAAGCTTTCTTT.

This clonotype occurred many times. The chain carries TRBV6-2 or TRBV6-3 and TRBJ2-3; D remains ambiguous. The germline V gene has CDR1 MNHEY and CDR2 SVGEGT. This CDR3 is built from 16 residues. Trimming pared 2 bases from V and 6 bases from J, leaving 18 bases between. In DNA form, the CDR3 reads TGTGCCAGCAGTTACCGAGCCAGGCTATACGCCGATACGCAGTATTTT. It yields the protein CASSYRARLYADTQYF.

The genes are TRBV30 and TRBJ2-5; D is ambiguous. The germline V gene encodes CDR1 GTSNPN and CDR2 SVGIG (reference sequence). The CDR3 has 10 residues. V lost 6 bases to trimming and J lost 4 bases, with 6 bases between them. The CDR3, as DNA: TGTGCCTGCTGGGGAGAGACCCAGTACTTC. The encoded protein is CACWGETQYF.

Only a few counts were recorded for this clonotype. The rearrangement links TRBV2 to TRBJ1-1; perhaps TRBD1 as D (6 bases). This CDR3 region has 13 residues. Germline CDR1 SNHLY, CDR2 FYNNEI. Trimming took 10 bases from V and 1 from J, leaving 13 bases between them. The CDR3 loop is CATRADRNTEAFF. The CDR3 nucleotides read TGTGCCACACGCGCGGACAGGAACACTGAAGCTTTCTTT. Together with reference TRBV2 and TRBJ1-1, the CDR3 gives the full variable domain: EPEVTQTPSHQVTQMGQEVILRCVPISNHLYFYWYRQILGQKVEFLVSFYNNEISEKSEIFDDQFSVERPDGSNFTLKIRSTKLEDSAMYFCATRADRNTEAFFGQGTRLTVV.

Written as DNA, the CDR3 is TGTGCCAGCAGCCAAAAGGGGGGTACCACTGAAGCTTTCTTT. The encoded protein is CASSQKGGTTEAFF. The chain employs TRBV3-1 and TRBJ1-1, with D tentatively TRBD1 (6 bases). Germline V lookup: CDR1 LGHDT, CDR2 YNNKEL (reference sequence). V shed 2 bases and J shed 4 bases, with 11 bases lying between them. The CDR3 sequence is 14 residues long.

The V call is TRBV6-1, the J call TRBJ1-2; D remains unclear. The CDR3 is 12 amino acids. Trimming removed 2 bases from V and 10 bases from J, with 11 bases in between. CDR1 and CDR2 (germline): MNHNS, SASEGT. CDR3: CASSELVGLYTF. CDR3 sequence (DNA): TGTGCCAGCAGTGAATTAGTCGGACTCTACACCTTC.

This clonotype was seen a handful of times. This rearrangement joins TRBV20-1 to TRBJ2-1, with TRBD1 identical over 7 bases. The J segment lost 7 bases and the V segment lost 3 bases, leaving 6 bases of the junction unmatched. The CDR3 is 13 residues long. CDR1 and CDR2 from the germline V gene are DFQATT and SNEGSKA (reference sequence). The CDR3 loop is CSARTRGWNEQFF. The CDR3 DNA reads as TGCAGTGCTAGGACCAGGGGGTGGAATGAGCAGTTCTTC.

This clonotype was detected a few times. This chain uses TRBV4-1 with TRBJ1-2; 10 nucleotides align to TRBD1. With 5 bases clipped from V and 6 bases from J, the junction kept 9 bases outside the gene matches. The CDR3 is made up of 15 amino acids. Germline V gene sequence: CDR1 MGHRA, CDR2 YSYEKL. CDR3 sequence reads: CASSSQDRGSDGYTF. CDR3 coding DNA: TGCGCCAGCAGCTCTCAGGACAGGGGGTCGGATGGCTACACCTTC.

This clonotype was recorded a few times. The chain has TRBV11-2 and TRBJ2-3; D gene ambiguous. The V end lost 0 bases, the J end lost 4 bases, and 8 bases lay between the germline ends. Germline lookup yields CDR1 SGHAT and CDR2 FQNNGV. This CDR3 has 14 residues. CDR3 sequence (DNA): TGTGCCAGCAGCTTAGATCTAGGGTCAGATACGCAGTATTTT. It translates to CASSLDLGSDTQYF.

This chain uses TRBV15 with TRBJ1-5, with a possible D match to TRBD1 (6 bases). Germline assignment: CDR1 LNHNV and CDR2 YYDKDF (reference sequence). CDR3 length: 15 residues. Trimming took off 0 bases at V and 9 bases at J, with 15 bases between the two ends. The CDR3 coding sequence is TGTGCCACCAGCAGAGATGGTAGGGGGTCTTTGCCCCAGCATTTT. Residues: CATSRDGRGSLPQHF.

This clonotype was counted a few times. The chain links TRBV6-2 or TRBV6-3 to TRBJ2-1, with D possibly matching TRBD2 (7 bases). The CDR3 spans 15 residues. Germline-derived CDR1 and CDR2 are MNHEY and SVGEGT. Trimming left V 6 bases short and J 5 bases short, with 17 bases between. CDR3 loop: CASSSGAGENNEQFF. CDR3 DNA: TGTGCCAGCAGCTCGGGGGCGGGAGAAAACAATGAGCAGTTCTTC.

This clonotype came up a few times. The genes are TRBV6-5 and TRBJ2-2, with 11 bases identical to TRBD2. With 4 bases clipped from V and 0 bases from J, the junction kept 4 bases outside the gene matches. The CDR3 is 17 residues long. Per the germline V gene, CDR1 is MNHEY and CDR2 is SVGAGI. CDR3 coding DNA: TGTGCCAGCAGTTCTACTAGCGGGGGCCCGAACACCGGGGAGCTGTTTTTT. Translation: CASSSTSGGPNTGELFF.

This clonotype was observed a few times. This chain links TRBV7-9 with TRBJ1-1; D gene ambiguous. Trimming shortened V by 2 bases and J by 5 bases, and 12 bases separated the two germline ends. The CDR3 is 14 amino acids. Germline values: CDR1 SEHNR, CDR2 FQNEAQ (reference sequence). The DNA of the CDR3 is TGTGCCAGCAGCTTAACAAGCCCCGGGACTGAAGCTTTCTTT. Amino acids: CASSLTSPGTEAFF.

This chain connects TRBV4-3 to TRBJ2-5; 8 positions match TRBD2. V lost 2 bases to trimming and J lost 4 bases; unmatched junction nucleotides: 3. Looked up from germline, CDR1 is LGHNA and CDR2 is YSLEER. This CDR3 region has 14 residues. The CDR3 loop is CASSQRGGAETQYF. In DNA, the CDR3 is TGCGCCAGCAGCCAACGGGGGGGTGCAGAGACCCAGTACTTC.